A selection of T cell receptor beta chains follows, all from one sample in a study of Ad26.COV2.S vaccination and SARS-CoV-2 variants. Data came from immunoSEQ multiplex PCR; TCRdb stores just in-frame clones and leaves some out. The data hold under 300,000 clones, with around 85% observed a single time. The specimen comprised peripheral blood, sampled in a trial of Ad26.COV2.S vaccine versus placebo. The origin of the receptors is a person between 18 and 59 years old who received the Ad26.COV2.S COVID-19 vaccine or a placebo. The CDR3 runs from the conserved cysteine through the conserved F or W. Rows may omit the clone size; those that give it use once, few, many or a size class.

V gene	J gene	clone size	CDR3 protein
TRBV2	TRBJ2-2	-	CASSELVGGNTGELFF
TRBV12-3/TRBV12-4	TRBJ1-1	-	CASQPGDGTEAFF
TRBV4-3	TRBJ2-1	-	CASSQGLGSSYNEQFF
TRBV4-3	TRBJ2-1	-	CASSQERTSGYNEQFF
TRBV4-1	TRBJ1-4	-	CASSGHRGPKLFF
TRBV18	TRBJ2-3	-	CASSQTQRGSTDTQYF
TRBV2	TRBJ1-4	once	CASRYTGTADYFNEKLFF
TRBV5-4	TRBJ1-2	once	CASSLGQGDYGYTF
TRBV28	TRBJ1-5	few	CASSRPPGSNQPQHF
TRBV7-9	TRBJ1-2	many	CASSSRASNYGYTF
TRBV7-3	TRBJ2-2	-	CASSVASGLNTGELFF
TRBV6-5	TRBJ1-1	few	CASNRGGISTEAFF
TRBV29-1	TRBJ1-2	-	CSVDLEGGLGYTF
TRBV15	TRBJ1-5	once	CATSRAGQPQHF
TRBV9	TRBJ2-7	-	CASSPDRVSSYEQYF